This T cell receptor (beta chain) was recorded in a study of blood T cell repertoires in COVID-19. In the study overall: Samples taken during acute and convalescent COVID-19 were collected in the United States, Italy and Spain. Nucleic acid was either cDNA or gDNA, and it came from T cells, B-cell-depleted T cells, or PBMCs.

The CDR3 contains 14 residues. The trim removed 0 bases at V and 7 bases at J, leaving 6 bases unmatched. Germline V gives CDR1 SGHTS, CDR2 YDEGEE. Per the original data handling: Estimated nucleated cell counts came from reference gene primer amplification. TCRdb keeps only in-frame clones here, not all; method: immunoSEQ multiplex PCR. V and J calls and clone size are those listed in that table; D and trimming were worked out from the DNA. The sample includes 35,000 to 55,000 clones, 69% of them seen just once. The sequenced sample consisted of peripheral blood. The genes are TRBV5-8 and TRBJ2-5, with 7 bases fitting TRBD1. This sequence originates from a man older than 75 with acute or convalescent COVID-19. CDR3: CASSLADRAGTQYF. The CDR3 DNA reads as TGTGCCAGCAGCTTGGCTGACAGGGCTGGGACCCAGTACTTC.